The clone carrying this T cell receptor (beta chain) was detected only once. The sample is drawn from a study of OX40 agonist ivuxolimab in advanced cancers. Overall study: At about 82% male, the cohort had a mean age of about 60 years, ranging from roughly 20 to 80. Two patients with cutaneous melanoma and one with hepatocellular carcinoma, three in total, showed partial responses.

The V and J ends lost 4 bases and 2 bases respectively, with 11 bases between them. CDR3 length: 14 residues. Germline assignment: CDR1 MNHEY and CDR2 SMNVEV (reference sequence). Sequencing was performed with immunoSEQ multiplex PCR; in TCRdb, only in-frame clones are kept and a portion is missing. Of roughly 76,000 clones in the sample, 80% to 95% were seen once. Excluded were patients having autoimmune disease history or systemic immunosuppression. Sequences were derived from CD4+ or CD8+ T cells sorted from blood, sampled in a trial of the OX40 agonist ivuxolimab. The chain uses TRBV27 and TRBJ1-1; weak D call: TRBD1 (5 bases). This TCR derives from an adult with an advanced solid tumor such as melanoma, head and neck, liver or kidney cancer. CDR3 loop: CASSSTGTNTEAFF. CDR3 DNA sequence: TGTGCCAGCAGTTCCACGGGGACCAACACTGAAGCTTTCTTT.